The T cell receptor beta chain under discussion was sequenced for a study of CD8+CD57+ T cells in acquired aplastic anemia. Study details: CD4+ and CD8+ cells, once sorted, gave DNA averaging approximately 3 ug.

Comments on this clonotype: What it binds is unknown.

V lost 4 bases to trimming and J lost 4 bases; unmatched junction nucleotides: 4. This CDR3 contains 13 residues. The germline V gene has CDR1 SQVTM and CDR2 ANQGSEA. Researchers used genomic DNA as the template to profile TCR beta VDJ and CDR3. TCRdb itself ran the reads through MiXCR, one entry per CDR3 protein. The repertoire consists of approximately 65,000 distinct CDR3 sequences, with roughly 58% occurring once and the leading ten covering 2% to 2.5%. Findings and caveats of the study: Approximately 29 was the count of CD8+ CDR3 sequences that patients shared with controls.

The TCR originated in a human donor in good health, serving as a control. The sequencing input was sorted CD4+, CD8+, or CD8+CD57+ T cells (not recorded which) from PBMCs. This chain joins TRBV29-1 and TRBJ2-3; 8 bases agree with TRBD2. CDR3 sequence reads: CSVGGTRSDTQYF. DNA of the CDR3: TGCAGCGTTGGAGGGACTAGATCAGATACGCAGTATTTT.